The clone carrying this T cell receptor beta chain has just a few counts. The source of the sample is a study of early T cells in non-severe SARS-CoV-2 infection. The ends lost 5 bases at V and 3 bases at J; junction bases unmatched: 8. This CDR3 comprises 16 residues. In TCRdb, the 5' RACE reads were re-called with MiXCR into one record per CDR3 protein. This sample has just under 65,000 distinct CDR3 sequences, with roughly 9% found just once. The input for sequencing was whole blood, taken at baseline. This TCR was sampled from an adult who was a healthcare worker with PCR-confirmed SARS-CoV-2 infection or an uninfected control (not recorded which). The rearrangement links TRBV12-3 or TRBV12-4 to TRBJ2-2, with 8 bases that match TRBD1. CDR3: CASSRGQGIHTGELFF. CDR3 nucleotide sequence: TGTGCCAGCAGTCGAGGACAGGGTATACACACCGGGGAGCTGTTTTTT.